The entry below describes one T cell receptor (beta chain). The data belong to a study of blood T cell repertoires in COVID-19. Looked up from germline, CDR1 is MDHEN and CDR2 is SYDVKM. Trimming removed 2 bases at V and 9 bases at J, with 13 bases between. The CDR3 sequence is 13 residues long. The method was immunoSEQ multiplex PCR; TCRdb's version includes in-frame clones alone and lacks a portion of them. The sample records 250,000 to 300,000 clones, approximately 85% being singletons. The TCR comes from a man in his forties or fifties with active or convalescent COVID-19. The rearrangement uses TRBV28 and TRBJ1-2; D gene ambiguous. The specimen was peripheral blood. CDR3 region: CASSLEVPSRYTF. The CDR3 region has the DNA TGTGCCAGCAGTTTAGAGGTTCCTTCCCGCTACACCTTC.